This TCR beta chain was sequenced for a study of shared clonotypes between healthy human individuals. Study in general: A donor's plate count was three for CD4 naive and three for CD4 memory; CD8 naive had two and CD8 memory one. Whole-study results and caveats: Naive subsets usually exceeded memory subsets in estimated richness.

The study separated CD4+ cells into CD45RA+ naive and CD45RA-negative memory subsets. There are 15 residues in the CDR3. Germline CDR1 reads MGHRA; CDR2 reads YSYEKL. J was trimmed by 4 bases and V by 1 base; bases with no gene match: 6. As for this clone: Its cognate antigen is unknown.

Authors' processing steps: Junction-only sequences without quality scores came from ImmunoSEQ, so filtering differed. Sequencing used immunoSEQ multiplex PCR; TCRdb keeps in-frame clones, though not all of them. The D gene and trimming were derived from the DNA, and the V and J assignments and clone size from that table. This repertoire shows millions of clones, approximately 93% found once; its top ten account for about 0.41%. The chain uses TRBV4-1 and TRBJ2-7; TRBD2 matches at 8 bases. The receptor's source is a man aged 18 to 30 in good health. Some clones in this sample may be carry-over from other donors' samples. The sequencing sample was made of naive CD4+ T cells from PBMCs. Subset here: CD45RA+ positively selected. The CDR3 here is CASSQGWLAGYEQYF. Here the CDR3 DNA reads TGCGCCAGCAGCCAAGGGTGGCTAGCGGGTTACGAGCAGTACTTC.